The present T cell receptor (beta chain) was sequenced within a study of OX40 agonist ivuxolimab in advanced cancers. On the study more broadly: An anti-OX40 (CD134) antibody with agonistic activity, ivuxolimab, was administered to patients. Of mixed ages from roughly 23 to 80 and averaging about 56 years, the group was approximately 80% male. Study-wide findings and caveats: By week 6 at 0.1 to 3.0 mg/kg, blood CD4+ and CD8+ T cells had expanded clonally.

The data were produced by immunoSEQ multiplex PCR, yet TCRdb's version contains in-frame clones alone and is incomplete. The sample shows fewer than 80,000 clones, roughly nine tenths of them seen only once. Concerning this clone: What it binds is unknown.

This material consisted of CD4+ or CD8+ T cells sorted from blood, taken in a trial of the OX40 agonist ivuxolimab. This sequence was found in an adult with an advanced solid tumor such as melanoma, head and neck, liver or kidney cancer.

The CDR3 here is CASTDGNTGELFF. Written as DNA, the CDR3 is TGTGCCAGTACGGACGGGAACACCGGGGAGCTGTTTTTT. The chain employs TRBV19 and TRBJ2-2; D is unresolved. This CDR3 is 13 amino acids long. V lost 7 bases and J 1 base, leaving 7 bases between the germline ends. From germline, CDR1 is LNHDA and CDR2 SQIVND (reference sequence).